Reported below is one T cell receptor beta chain. Its antigen remains unknown. The CDR3 runs to 15 residues. Trimming removed 5 bases from V and 3 bases from J; junction bases left unmatched: 5. Germline CDR1 reads SGHAT; CDR2 reads FQNNGV. Produced via immunoSEQ multiplex PCR; TCRdb's table is partial and in-frame only. The sample consists of under 95,000 clones, 75% to 95% of them appearing once. This sample is drawn from a study of OX40 agonist ivuxolimab in advanced cancers. Study-wide findings and caveats: Clones of CD4+ and CD8+ blood T cells grew by week 6 at doses of 0.1 to 3.0 mg/kg. Among T cells, CD8+ cells averaged more expanded clones than CD4+ cells. Researchers did not establish what antigens the expanded peripheral T cells target.

The sampling schedule covered blood at baseline, cycle 4 day 1, and cycle 7 day 1. J is TRBJ2-7 and V is TRBV11-2; TRBD2 aligns across 12 bases. The receptor's source is an adult with an advanced solid tumor such as melanoma, head and neck, liver or kidney cancer. The sample here was CD4+ or CD8+ T cells sorted from blood, taken in a trial of the OX40 agonist ivuxolimab. The CDR3 nucleotides are TGTGCCAGCAGCCCCAGGACTAGCGGGGACTACGAGCAGTACTTC. It codes for CASSPRTSGDYEQYF.